The 23 T cell receptor beta chains in this list originate from one sample, sequenced in a study of blood T cell repertoires in COVID-19. The data were produced by immunoSEQ multiplex PCR, yet TCRdb's version contains in-frame clones alone and is incomplete. The sample gives hundreds of thousands of clones, over 75% of which show up once; approximately 1.2% is in the top ten. Sample: PBMCs or T cells enriched from blood (not recorded which). All receptors come from a man aged 30 to 45 who had recovered from COVID-19.

The J gene is TRBJ2-1, the V gene TRBV5-6, with 14 bases identical to TRBD2. Germline trimming cut 7 bases from V and 7 bases from J; bases unmatched to any gene: 4. The CDR3 contains 14 residues. Germline CDR1 and CDR2: SGHDT and YYEEEE. CDR3 protein: CASQTSGRVNEQFF. For the CDR3, the DNA is TGTGCCAGCCAGACTAGCGGGAGGGTTAATGAGCAGTTCTTC.

The genes are TRBV3-1 (or the pseudogene TRBV3-2) and TRBJ1-2; 9 nucleotides agree with TRBD1. V lost 4 bases and J lost 6; bases outside the gene matches: 3. Germline V CDR1 and CDR2: LGHDT, YNNKEL (reference sequence). This CDR3 has 13 residues. CDR3 loop: CASSPRTGDGYTF. The CDR3 DNA sequence: TGTGCCAGCAGCCCTAGGACAGGGGATGGCTACACCTTC.

The rearrangement joins TRBV7-3 to TRBJ2-7, with 7 positions matching TRBD1. Germline V CDR1 and CDR2: SGHTA, FQGTGA. The V segment lost 2 bases and the J segment 0 bases; nucleotides outside the gene matches: 4. The CDR3 length is 15 residues. The chain's CDR3 is CASSLAGGFSYEQYF. In DNA form, the CDR3 reads TGTGCCAGCAGCTTAGCAGGGGGTTTCTCCTACGAGCAGTACTTC.

This clone showed up just once. The rearrangement joins TRBV27 to TRBJ2-2; TRBD2 might be the D (6 bases). The V end was cut by 1 base, the J end by 3 bases, with 12 bases between. CDR1 is MNHEY and CDR2 is SMNVEV in the germline V gene (reference sequence). The CDR3 extends over 16 amino acids. The CDR3 sequence: CASSLYSREDTGELFF. As DNA, the CDR3 is TGTGCCAGCAGTTTATACTCCAGGGAGGACACCGGGGAGCTGTTTTTT.

V usage is TRBV28 and J usage is TRBJ2-7; the match to TRBD2 covers 8 bases. This CDR3 contains 14 residues. Per germline, CDR1 MDHEN and CDR2 SYDVKM. The junction had 5 bases not matched to a gene; V was cut back by 6 bases and J by 1 base. The CDR3 bases are TGTGCCAGCAGATACCCGGGGGGGTCCTACGAGCAGTACTTC. It encodes CASRYPGGSYEQYF.

The V gene is TRBV4-1, the J gene TRBJ2-2, with 10 bases fitting TRBD1. The trim removed 1 base at V and 4 bases at J, leaving 6 bases unmatched. The CDR3 has 17 amino acids. From germline, CDR1 is MGHRA and CDR2 YSYEKL. The CDR3 reads CASSQAPGQGTTGELFF. The CDR3 DNA reads TGCGCCAGCAGCCAAGCTCCGGGACAGGGGACCACCGGGGAGCTGTTTTTT.

In DNA, the CDR3 is TGTGCCAGCAGTTTATCCCAGGGACAGGGTTCACCCCTCCACTTT. Amino acid sequence: CASSLSQGQGSPLHF. V and J are TRBV28 and TRBJ1-6, with TRBD1 matching over 9 bases. This CDR3 has 15 residues. Germline V gene lookup returns CDR1 MDHEN and CDR2 SYDVKM. V shed 1 base, J shed 9 bases, and the junction held 4 bases outside the gene matches.

The gene calls are TRBV7-2 and TRBJ2-4, with D possibly being TRBD2 (5 bases). Germline lookup yields CDR1 SGHTA and CDR2 FQGNSA. Trimming stripped 1 base from V and 9 bases from J, with 13 bases between. There are 14 residues in the CDR3. The CDR3 DNA is TGTGCCAGCAGCTTAGGACGGGGAGAGGGCATTCAGTACTTC. Protein: CASSLGRGEGIQYF.

The CDR3 coding sequence is TGTGCCAGCAGCCCGGACAGTCTTTCTGAAAAACTGTTTTTT. This codes for CASSPDSLSEKLFF. This sequence joins TRBV5-6 and TRBJ1-4; perhaps TRBD1 as D (6 bases). V lost 4 bases to trimming and J lost 7 bases, with 14 bases between them. This CDR3 comprises 14 residues. The germline V gene has CDR1 SGHDT and CDR2 YYEEEE.

The chain links TRBV5-4 to TRBJ2-5, with 7 bases fitting TRBD2. V was clipped by 4 bases and J by 1 base; unmatched bases: 10. The CDR3 is 16 amino acids. CDR1 SGHNT and CDR2 YYREEE come from the germline V gene (reference sequence). The CDR3 region is CASSTLKGLTQETQYF. CDR3 coding DNA: TGTGCCAGCAGCACCTTGAAGGGACTAACCCAAGAGACCCAGTACTTC.

The table lists this clone with a few counts. The chain combines TRBV27 with TRBJ2-5, with 9 nucleotides matching TRBD1. The CDR3 loop spans 15 amino acids. Trimming removed 6 bases from V and 2 bases from J; junction bases left unmatched: 7. Germline values: CDR1 MNHEY, CDR2 SMNVEV (reference sequence). The CDR3 nucleotides read TGTGCCAGCAGACGCCGGGACAGGGCACAAGAGACCCAGTACTTC. This encodes CASRRRDRAQETQYF.

CDR3 coding DNA: TGTGCCAGCAGCCTATCCTCCTCGTACGAGCAGTACTTC. Translating it yields CASSLSSSYEQYF. The rearrangement links TRBV11-2 to TRBJ2-7; D is undetermined. V was pared by 5 bases and J by 4 bases, with 12 bases between. Germline CDR1 reads SGHAT; CDR2 reads FQNNGV. The CDR3 covers 13 residues.

The J gene is TRBJ1-4, the V gene TRBV29-1, with D possibly TRBD1 on 5 matching bases. This CDR3 comprises 13 residues. Germline CDR1 is SQVTM and CDR2 is ANQGSEA. V was trimmed by 4 bases and J by 4 bases, leaving 10 bases between them. The CDR3 here is CSVGGEVNEKLFF. The CDR3 DNA follows: TGCAGCGTTGGAGGGGAGGTTAATGAAAAACTGTTTTTT.

The V and J genes are TRBV19 and TRBJ1-5, with a possible D match to TRBD1 (6 bases). The CDR3 is 16 residues long. Between the trimmed V and J ends, which lost 0 bases and 2 bases, there was a span of 11 bases. Germline lookup yields CDR1 LNHDA and CDR2 SQIVND (reference sequence). The CDR3 is CASSIDLAGGNQPQHF. The CDR3 region has the DNA TGTGCCAGTAGTATAGATCTGGCAGGGGGCAATCAGCCCCAGCATTTT. The entire variable domain, with the rest obtained from reference TRBV19 and TRBJ1-5, is as follows: DGGITQSPKYLFRKEGQNVTLSCEQNLNHDAMYWYRQDPGQGLRLIYYSQIVNDFQKGDIAEGYSVSREKKESFPLTVTSAQKNPTAFYLCASSIDLAGGNQPQHFGDGTRLSIL.

The chain combines TRBV11-2 with TRBJ1-4, with 7 bases aligning to TRBD1. Germline CDR1 is SGHAT and CDR2 is FQNNGV. V was pared by 10 bases and J by 0 bases, with 5 bases of the junction left unmatched. This CDR3 is built from 14 residues. CDR3 residues: CATGTETTNEKLFF. CDR3 coding DNA: TGTGCCACCGGGACAGAAACAACTAATGAAAAACTGTTTTTT.

V is TRBV2 and J is TRBJ2-7; no clear D. Germline CDR1 SNHLY, CDR2 FYNNEI. The CDR3 has 13 residues. V was clipped by 2 bases and J by 3 bases, with 8 bases between them. In DNA form, the CDR3 reads TGTGCCAGCAGTGAACTGGCTCTCTACGAGCAGTACTTC. Protein product: CASSELALYEQYF.

The J gene is TRBJ2-6, the V gene TRBV7-9; TRBD1 matches at 9 bases. The V and J ends lost 4 bases and 0 bases, in that order; junction bases with no gene match: 7. CDR1 is SEHNR and CDR2 is FQNEAQ in the germline V gene (reference sequence). The CDR3 consists of 18 residues. CDR3 bases: TGTGCCAGCAGCTCCAGACAGGGGGTAAGCTCTGGGGCCAACGTCCTGACTTTC. Residues: CASSSRQGVSSGANVLTF.

The chain recombines TRBV3-1 (or the pseudogene TRBV3-2) with TRBJ1-1; possibly TRBD1 for D (6 bases). The V gene's germline CDR1 is LGHDT and CDR2 YNNKEL (reference sequence). The ends were cut back, 4 bases at V and 5 bases at J, with 23 bases in the middle. This CDR3 is 17 amino acids long. The CDR3 loop reads CASSPPGVRLRRTEAFF. DNA of the CDR3: TGTGCCAGCAGCCCCCCAGGGGTTCGACTTCGGCGGACTGAAGCTTTCTTT.

This clone was seen just once. The V and J genes are TRBV30 and TRBJ2-7; D is ambiguous. Germline CDR1 GTSNPN, CDR2 SVGIG (reference sequence). The CDR3 runs to 13 residues. V was pared by 0 bases and J by 4 bases, with 10 bases between. CDR3 sequence reads: CAWSVFPLYEQYF. The CDR3 DNA reads as TGTGCCTGGAGTGTATTTCCCCTTTACGAGCAGTACTTC.

Points on this clone: This may come from a read error, since a much larger clone is one base off. V gene TRBV7-3 combines with J gene TRBJ2-1; 12 bases match TRBD2. After removal of 4 bases from V and 5 bases from J, the junction contained 3 bases not matched to a gene. Germline CDR1 and CDR2: SGHTA and FQGTGA. The CDR3 length is 15 residues. CDR3 amino acids: CASSWTSGKNNEQFF. The DNA for the CDR3 is TGTGCCAGCAGCTGGACTAGCGGGAAAAACAATGAGCAGTTCTTC. Full variable domain (rest looked up from reference TRBV7-3 and TRBJ2-1): GAGVSQTPSNKVTEKGKYVELRCDPISGHTALYWYRQSLGQGPEFLIYFQGTGAADDSGLPNDRFFAVRPEGSVSTLKIQRTERGDSAVYLCASSWTSGKNNEQFFGPGTRLTVL.

CDR3 residues: CASGLSPAGLTDTQYF. CDR3 bases: TGTGCTAGTGGTTTGAGCCCAGCGGGGCTAACAGATACGCAGTATTTT. This chain links TRBV12-5 with TRBJ2-3, with 7 bases fitting TRBD2. There are 16 residues in the CDR3. Looked up from germline, CDR1 is LGHNT and CDR2 is FRNRAP. V trimming: 2 bases; J trimming: 3 bases; junction bases outside the gene matches: 8.

CDR3 sequence (DNA): TGCGCCAGCAGCCCCACCTATGGGCGGGAGAGCACAGATACGCAGTATTTT. Amino acid sequence: CASSPTYGRESTDTQYF. The rearrangement joins TRBV4-1 to TRBJ2-3, with TRBD2 matching over 7 bases. Germline trimming cut 4 bases from V and 0 bases from J; bases unmatched to any gene: 10. The length of the CDR3 is 17 residues. The germline CDR1 and CDR2 sequences are MGHRA and YSYEKL.

The chain recombines TRBV7-3 with TRBJ2-7, with a weak D call TRBD1 (5 bases). V shed 5 bases and J shed 1 base, with 9 bases lying between them. Germline CDR1 and CDR2: SGHTA and FQGTGA. This CDR3 contains 13 residues. CDR3 coding DNA: TGTGCCAGCAGCCCCACAGGATCCTACGAGCAGTACTTC. It encodes CASSPTGSYEQYF.